This TCR beta chain was identified in a study of T-cell reconstitution after alpha-beta-depleted transplantation in children. The study's findings and limits: Most T-cell counts and diversity one year after the transplant came from T cells that were newly produced. Expanded graft clones numbering several hundred reportedly gave rise to alpha-beta T cells about two months after transplant. After transplant, high TCRbeta diversity at day 60 in some patients arose from surviving recipient T cells and thymic progenitors.

Construction of the TCRbeta library involved unique molecular identifiers. Each CDR3 protein gets one entry after TCRdb re-called the PCR reads with MiXCR. The sample lists approximately 290,000 distinct CDR3 sequences, 9.5% to 13% occurring once. This clonotype was counted ten times or more. Antigen unknown. The CDR3 has 14 amino acids. V lost 3 bases to trimming and J lost 1 base, with 7 bases between them. Germline V gives CDR1 SGHKS, CDR2 YYEKEE (reference sequence). The genes are TRBV5-5 and TRBJ2-2; tentatively, D is TRBD1 (6 bases). The origin of this receptor is a male patient under 10 years old who had a stem cell transplant for chronic granulomatous disease, so the T cells may come from the graft donor. Source: peripheral blood, taken 180 days after TCRalphabeta/CD19-depleted stem cell transplant. This chain's CDR3 is CASSWTENTGELFF. In DNA, the CDR3 is TGTGCCAGCAGCTGGACAGAGAACACCGGGGAGCTGTTTTTT.